The clone carrying this TCR beta chain came up many times. The CDR3 has 13 residues. V lost 8 bases and J 0 bases, leaving 5 bases between the germline ends. The data stem from a study of T-cell reconstitution after alpha-beta-depleted transplantation in children. Using unique molecular identifiers, the investigators prepared the TCRbeta library. TCRdb fed the PCR reads into MiXCR, producing one record per CDR3 protein. The sample lists about 540,000 distinct CDR3 sequences, approximately 16% seen once, with over 3% in the top ten. The chain combines TRBV12-3 or TRBV12-4 with TRBJ2-6, with D unresolved. The input for sequencing was PBMCs from the stem cell graft donor, taken from the stem cell graft. This receptor was taken from a human donor who donated a stem cell graft to a child with acute lymphoblastic leukemia. The CDR3 DNA sequence: TGTGCCAGCCGGTTCTCTGGGGCCAACGTCCTGACTTTC. This codes for CASRFSGANVLTF.